The rows below give T cell receptor beta chains drawn from one sample of a study of shared clonotypes between healthy human individuals. This table comes from immunoSEQ multiplex PCR, and its TCRdb copy is limited to in-frame clones, with some not included. Of 550,000 to 850,000 clones detected, about 74% appear once; the ten largest clones hold under 2%. The sequenced sample consisted of memory CD4+ T cells sorted from blood. The receptors were sampled from a woman aged 25-40 years in good health. Each CDR3 is given with its conserved first and last residue. The order of the fields is D gene, clone size, J gene, V gene, CDR3 DNA, CDR3 protein. D genes are given only for firm matches. Where a row states a size, it is once, few, many or the class of an expanded clone; other rows omit it.

D gene: TRBD1
clone size: .
J gene: TRBJ2-7
V gene: TRBV5-1
CDR3 DNA: TGCGCCAGCAGCTTGGCCCCCGGGACAGGGCGGAACGAGCAGTACTTC
CDR3 protein: CASSLAPGTGRNEQYF

D gene: .
clone size: .
J gene: TRBJ2-7
V gene: TRBV11-2
CDR3 DNA: TGTGCCAGCAGCTTAAATCCGGCAAGCTCCTACGAGCAGTACTTC
CDR3 protein: CASSLNPASSYEQYF

D gene: TRBD2
clone size: once
J gene: TRBJ2-1
V gene: TRBV5-1
CDR3 DNA: TGCGCCAGCAGCGCCGGGACTAGCGGTCTAAGTCCGTTCTTC
CDR3 protein: CASSAGTSGLSPFF

D gene: .
clone size: .
J gene: TRBJ2-7
V gene: TRBV27
CDR3 DNA: TGTGCCAGCAGATCCCACCCGCTCGGACGAAGCTCCTACGAGCAGTACTTC
CDR3 protein: CASRSHPLGRSSYEQYF

D gene: .
clone size: .
J gene: TRBJ2-2
V gene: TRBV4-1
CDR3 DNA: TGCGCCAGCAGCCAAGAAGTTGTTGTTAGGGCCGGGGAGCTGTTTTTT
CDR3 protein: CASSQEVVVRAGELFF

D gene: TRBD1
clone size: .
J gene: TRBJ1-2
V gene: TRBV7-9
CDR3 DNA: TGTGCCAGCAGCTTGGGGGACAGGGGAACGAACTATGGCTACACCTTC
CDR3 protein: CASSLGDRGTNYGYTF

D gene: TRBD1
clone size: .
J gene: TRBJ1-5
V gene: TRBV7-6
CDR3 DNA: TGTGCCAGCAGCCCCGGCGACAGGGGTCTTCAGCCCCAGCATTTT
CDR3 protein: CASSPGDRGLQPQHF

D gene: TRBD1
clone size: .
J gene: TRBJ2-1
V gene: TRBV5-4
CDR3 DNA: TGTGCCAGCAGCCCTTTCGGTTCGGGACAGAGGCAGGGGTCCTACAATGAGCAGTTCTTC
CDR3 protein: CASSPFGSGQRQGSYNEQFF

D gene: .
clone size: few
J gene: TRBJ2-3
V gene: TRBV5-1
CDR3 DNA: TGCGCCAGCAGCTTGGATCCTACCCACACAGATACGCAGTATTTT
CDR3 protein: CASSLDPTHTDTQYF

D gene: .
clone size: few
J gene: TRBJ1-3
V gene: TRBV18
CDR3 DNA: TGTGCCAGCTCACCACCGGGACGGAACTCTGGAAACACCATATATTTT
CDR3 protein: CASSPPGRNSGNTIYF

D gene: TRBD1
clone size: once
J gene: TRBJ1-5
V gene: TRBV30
CDR3 DNA: TGTGCCTGGAGCGCACAGGGGGATCAGCCCCAGCATTTT
CDR3 protein: CAWSAQGDQPQHF

D gene: .
clone size: .
J gene: TRBJ2-7
V gene: TRBV18
CDR3 DNA: TGTGCCAGCTCACCCGGACAGACGATCTACGAGCAGTACTTC
CDR3 protein: CASSPGQTIYEQYF

D gene: .
clone size: many
J gene: TRBJ2-2
V gene: TRBV18
CDR3 DNA: TGTGCCAGCTCATTTAACACCGGGGAGCTGTTTTTT
CDR3 protein: CASSFNTGELFF

D gene: .
clone size: .
J gene: TRBJ2-7
V gene: TRBV7-2
CDR3 DNA: TGTGCCAGCAGCTTAGTACCCGGGGACGAGCAGTACTTC
CDR3 protein: CASSLVPGDEQYF

D gene: .
clone size: .
J gene: TRBJ2-5
V gene: TRBV2
CDR3 DNA: TGTGCCAGCAGTGAAGGTACCCTAGGAAGGACCCAGTACTTC
CDR3 protein: CASSEGTLGRTQYF

D gene: TRBD1
clone size: .
J gene: TRBJ1-5
V gene: TRBV15
CDR3 DNA: TGTGCCACCAGCAGAGAAGACAGGGGACGGGGTCAGCCCCAGCATTTT
CDR3 protein: CATSREDRGRGQPQHF

D gene: .
clone size: .
J gene: TRBJ1-2
V gene: TRBV7-9
CDR3 DNA: TGTGCCAGCAGCTTACAGATTAACTATGGCTACACCTTC
CDR3 protein: CASSLQINYGYTF

D gene: TRBD1
clone size: .
J gene: TRBJ2-7
V gene: TRBV9
CDR3 DNA: TGTGCCAGCAGCCCAATGACAGGGTACGGACAATACGAGCAGTACTTC
CDR3 protein: CASSPMTGYGQYEQYF

D gene: .
clone size: .
J gene: TRBJ2-3
V gene: TRBV7-9
CDR3 DNA: TGTGCCAGCAGCTTGGGAGCCGGAGGTTCAGATACGCAGTATTTT
CDR3 protein: CASSLGAGGSDTQYF

D gene: .
clone size: .
J gene: TRBJ1-5
V gene: TRBV19
CDR3 DNA: TGTGCCAGTAGGAGGGACTATCAGCCCCAGCATTTT
CDR3 protein: CASRRDYQPQHF

D gene: TRBD2
clone size: .
J gene: TRBJ2-7
V gene: TRBV7-3
CDR3 DNA: TGTGCCAGCAGCGCGCGCGGGAGTAAATACGAGCAGTACTTC
CDR3 protein: CASSARGSKYEQYF